The rows below give T cell receptor beta chains drawn from one sample of a study of T cells expressing NK-cell markers. TCRdb re-called the 5' RACE reads, yielding one record per CDR3 amino acid sequence without DNA. In total, the table holds around 260,000 distinct CDR3 sequences. The specimen was blood T cells: a sorted CD56 or NKG2C T cell subset, CD4+ or CD8+ T cells, or bulk PBMC T cells (not recorded which). The receptor set was obtained from a woman aged 18 to 75 in good health. Both conserved end residues are part of each CDR3.

v_call: TRBV12-3/TRBV12-4
j_call: TRBJ2-2
cdr3_aa: CASSDSGTGFTGELFF

v_call: TRBV6-2/TRBV6-3
j_call: TRBJ1-2
cdr3_aa: CASRGGKANYGYTF

v_call: TRBV20-1
j_call: TRBJ2-1
cdr3_aa: CSAPYQGGLNNEQFF

v_call: TRBV7-9
j_call: TRBJ2-5
cdr3_aa: CASSLGLRDSQKETQYF

v_call: TRBV12-3/TRBV12-4
j_call: TRBJ1-4
cdr3_aa: CASTRGLHNEKLFF

v_call: TRBV27
j_call: TRBJ1-5
cdr3_aa: CASSPGTGDGYSNQPQHF

v_call: TRBV12-3/TRBV12-4
j_call: TRBJ2-3
cdr3_aa: CASSDRGTQYF

v_call: TRBV5-4
j_call: TRBJ1-5
cdr3_aa: CASSAMGQLDQPQHF

v_call: TRBV7-9
j_call: TRBJ2-5
cdr3_aa: CASSRGGVQETQYF

v_call: TRBV5-1
j_call: TRBJ2-7
cdr3_aa: CASSPRDGLQGEQYF

v_call: TRBV12-3/TRBV12-4
j_call: TRBJ2-3
cdr3_aa: CASSPGLRAPDTQYF

v_call: TRBV20-1
j_call: TRBJ2-2
cdr3_aa: CSATGTGVTGELFF

v_call: TRBV6-2/TRBV6-3
j_call: TRBJ1-2
cdr3_aa: CASSSTGRRPAGYTF

v_call: TRBV10-3
j_call: TRBJ2-1
cdr3_aa: CAIKVGTDLNEQFF

v_call: TRBV19
j_call: TRBJ1-5
cdr3_aa: CASSRDRDDQPQHF

v_call: TRBV28
j_call: TRBJ2-7
cdr3_aa: CASGTGPADYEQYF

v_call: TRBV5-8
j_call: TRBJ2-3
cdr3_aa: CASSLTSASDTQYF

v_call: TRBV7-3
j_call: TRBJ1-2
cdr3_aa: CASSLGFFGYGYTF

v_call: TRBV3-1
j_call: TRBJ2-3
cdr3_aa: CASSRRTSGNSDTQYF

v_call: TRBV7-7
j_call: TRBJ2-3
cdr3_aa: CASSPDRGFINTQYF

v_call: TRBV12-3/TRBV12-4
j_call: TRBJ2-1
cdr3_aa: CASSPGLAGAGRDEQFF

v_call: TRBV20-1
j_call: TRBJ2-3
cdr3_aa: CSARDRDSGALSIGVTQYF